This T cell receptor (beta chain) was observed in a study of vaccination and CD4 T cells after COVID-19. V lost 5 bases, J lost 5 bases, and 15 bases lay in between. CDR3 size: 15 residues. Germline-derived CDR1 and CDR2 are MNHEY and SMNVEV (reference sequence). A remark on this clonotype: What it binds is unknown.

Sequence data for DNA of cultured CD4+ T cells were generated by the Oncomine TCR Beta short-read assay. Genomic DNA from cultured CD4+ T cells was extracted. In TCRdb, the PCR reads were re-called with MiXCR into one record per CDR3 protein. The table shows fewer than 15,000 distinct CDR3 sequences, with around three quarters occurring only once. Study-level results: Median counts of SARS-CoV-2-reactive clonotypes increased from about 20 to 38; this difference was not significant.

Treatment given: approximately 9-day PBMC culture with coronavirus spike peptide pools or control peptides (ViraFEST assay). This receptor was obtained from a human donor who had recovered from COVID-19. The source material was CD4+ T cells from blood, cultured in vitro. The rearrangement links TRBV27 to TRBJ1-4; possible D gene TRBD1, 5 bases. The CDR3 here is CASSPSLGTNEKLFF. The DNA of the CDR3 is TGTGCCAGCAGTCCCTCCCTAGGGACGAATGAAAAACTGTTTTTT. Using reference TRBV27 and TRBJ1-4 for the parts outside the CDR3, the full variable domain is EAQVTQNPRYLITVTGKKLTVTCSQNMNHEYMSWYRQDPGLGLRQIYYSMNVEVTDKGDVPEGYKVSRKEKRNFPLILESPSPNQTSLYFCASSPSLGTNEKLFFGSGTQLSVL.